This is a list of T cell receptor beta chains from one sample in a study of T cell repertoires in cytomegalovirus infection. TCRdb fed the reads into MiXCR, producing one record per CDR3 protein. The repertoire has more than 200,000 distinct CDR3 sequences, approximately 9.1% of them found once; the top ten carry around 16%. Sequenced: PBMCs. These receptors originate from a human donor in good health (CMV status not recorded). Some clones in this sample may be carry-over from other donors' samples. Each CDR3 is given with its conserved first and last residue. A D gene is named only where the DNA matches it firmly. A row's size may be missing; if present it is once, few, many or a size class.

>.|.|15|TRBV12-5|TRBJ2-7
TGTGCTAGTGGCCCGGTGGGGGCGGTCGGCTACGAGCAGTACTTC
CASGPVGAVGYEQYF
>.|.|14|TRBV7-2|TRBJ1-3
TGTGCCAGCAGCTTAGAACCAGGGCGGTACACCATATATTTT
CASSLEPGRYTIYF
>many|TRBD2|15|TRBV6-2/TRBV6-3|TRBJ2-7
TGTGCCAGCAGTTACCGCCGGACTAGCGGGACCGAGCAGTACTTC
CASSYRRTSGTEQYF
>few|.|13|TRBV9|TRBJ1-1
TGTGCCAGCAGCGTAGAGGGTTTAACTGAAGCTTTCTTT
CASSVEGLTEAFF
>few|TRBD1|13|TRBV20-1|TRBJ1-1
TGCAGTGCAGACAGGGGTATGAACACTGAAGCTTTCTTT
CSADRGMNTEAFF
>.|.|14|TRBV28|TRBJ2-5
TGTGCCATCGTGCCCTCAGGTCCTGTACGGACCCAGTACTTC
CAIVPSGPVRTQYF
>many|.|13|TRBV7-8|TRBJ1-2
TGTGCCAGCAGCTTAGATGTGAGCTATGGCTACACCTTC
CASSLDVSYGYTF
>many|.|16|TRBV4-1|TRBJ2-7
TGCGCCAGCAGCCAAGAAGAAGTACAGGGTTTGTGGGGGCAGTACTTC
CASSQEEVQGLWGQYF
>few|.|15|TRBV27|TRBJ2-5
TGTGCCAGCAGGGGGCTTAGGGAGCAACAAGAGACCCAGTACTTC
CASRGLREQQETQYF
>many|TRBD1|15|TRBV12-3/TRBV12-4|TRBJ2-7
TGTGCCAGCAGTTCCTACAGGGGGCCGGATCTCGAGCAGTACTTC
CASSSYRGPDLEQYF
>.|.|13|TRBV15|TRBJ2-7
TGTGCCACCAGTAGTACCGGGACCGAAAAGCAGTACTTC
CATSSTGTEKQYF
>few|.|13|TRBV5-6|TRBJ1-1
TGTGCCAGCAGCTTGGCGGGGGAGACTGAAGCTTTCTTT
CASSLAGETEAFF